Each of the 2 T cell receptor beta chains below was sequenced from the same sample in a study of cytomegalovirus exposure and HLA in healthy donors. The PCR ran on 60 Vbeta and 13 Jbeta primers. Data came from immunoSEQ multiplex PCR; TCRdb stores just in-frame clones and leaves some out. The table shows roughly 240,000 clones, with roughly 81% occurring only once. The specimen was PBMCs. These receptors came from a girl aged 2 to 10 in good health and CMV-seronegative.

This chain connects TRBV25-1 to TRBJ1-2; 7 nucleotides match TRBD1. The CDR3 has 16 amino acids. Trimming at V came to 5 bases and at J to 5 bases, leaving 14 bases not matched to a gene. Germline V gene lookup returns CDR1 MGHDK and CDR2 SYGVNS. The CDR3 DNA reads as TGTGCCAGCAGTACAGTTCACAGGGGAGTGGGGTATGGCTACACCTTC. Its protein is CASSTVHRGVGYGYTF.

CDR3 bases: TGCGCCAGCAGCCTTACCCCGCTAGCGGGAGAAGATGGCCGAGAGACCCAGTACTTC. This translates into CASSLTPLAGEDGRETQYF. The chain joins TRBV5-1 to TRBJ2-5; TRBD2 aligns across 10 bases. Per germline, CDR1 SGHRS and CDR2 YFSETQ. The CDR3 sequence is 19 residues long. V shed 4 bases, J shed 4 bases, and the junction held 19 bases outside the gene matches. Full variable domain (rest looked up from reference TRBV5-1 and TRBJ2-5): KAGVTQTPRYLIKTRGQQVTLSCSPISGHRSVSWYQQTPGQGLQFLFEYFSETQRNKGNFPGRFSGRQFSNSRSEMNVSTLELGDSALYLCASSLTPLAGEDGRETQYFGPGTRLLVL.